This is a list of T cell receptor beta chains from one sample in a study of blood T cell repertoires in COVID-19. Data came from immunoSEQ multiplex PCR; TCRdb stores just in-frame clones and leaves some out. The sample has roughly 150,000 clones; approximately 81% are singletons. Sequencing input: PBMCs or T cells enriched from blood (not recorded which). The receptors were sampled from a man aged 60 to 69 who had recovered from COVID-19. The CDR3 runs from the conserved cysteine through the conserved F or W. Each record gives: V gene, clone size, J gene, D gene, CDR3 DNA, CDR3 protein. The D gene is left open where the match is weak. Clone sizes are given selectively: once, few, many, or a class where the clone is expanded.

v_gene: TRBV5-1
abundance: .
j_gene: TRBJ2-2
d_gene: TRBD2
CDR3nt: TGCGCCAGCAGCTCTGGACTAGCGACGAACACCGGGGAGCTGTTTTTT
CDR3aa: CASSSGLATNTGELFF

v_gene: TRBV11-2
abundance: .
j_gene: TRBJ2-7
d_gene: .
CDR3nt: TGTGCCAGCAGCTTAGAGATTGGGAGGACCTACGAGCAGTACTTC
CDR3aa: CASSLEIGRTYEQYF

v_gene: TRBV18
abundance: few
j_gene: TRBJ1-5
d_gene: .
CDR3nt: TGTGCCAGCTCACAGGGGTCGGATAGCAATCAGCCCCAGCATTTT
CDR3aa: CASSQGSDSNQPQHF

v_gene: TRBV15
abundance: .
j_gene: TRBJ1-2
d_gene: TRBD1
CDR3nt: TGTGCCACCAGCGGACGCCGACAGGGAGAGGGCTACACCTTC
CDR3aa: CATSGRRQGEGYTF

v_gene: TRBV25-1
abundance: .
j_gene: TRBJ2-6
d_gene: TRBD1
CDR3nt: TGTGCCAGCAGTGGGGGACAGGGGGCCAGTGGGGCCAACGTCCTGACTTTC
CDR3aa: CASSGGQGASGANVLTF

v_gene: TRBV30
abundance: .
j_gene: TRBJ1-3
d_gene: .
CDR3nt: TGTGCCTGGAGTGCAATCTCTGGAAACACCATATATTTT
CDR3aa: CAWSAISGNTIYF

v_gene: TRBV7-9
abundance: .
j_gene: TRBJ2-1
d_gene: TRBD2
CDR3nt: TGTGCCAGCATCCTGAACCCCCGGACTAGCGGAAACAATGAGCAGTTCTTC
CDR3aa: CASILNPRTSGNNEQFF

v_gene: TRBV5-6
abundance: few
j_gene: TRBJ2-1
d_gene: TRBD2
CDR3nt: TGTGCCAGCAGCCCCCAAAGCCTAGCGGGGGGGAGGAATGAGCAGTTCTTC
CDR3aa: CASSPQSLAGGRNEQFF

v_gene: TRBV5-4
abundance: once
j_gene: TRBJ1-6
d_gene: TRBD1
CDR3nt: TGTGCCAGCAGCTTGGAACCGACAGGGGATAATTCACCCCTCCACTTT
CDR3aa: CASSLEPTGDNSPLHF

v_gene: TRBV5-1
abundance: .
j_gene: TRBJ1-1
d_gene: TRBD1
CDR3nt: TGCGCCAGCAGCTCACAGGGGGCGCGAACTGAAGCTTTCTTT
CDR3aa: CASSSQGARTEAFF

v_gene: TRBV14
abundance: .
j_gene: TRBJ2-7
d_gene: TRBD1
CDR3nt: TGTGCCAGCAGCCTCCGGGACAGGGGGATTTACGAGCAGTACTTC
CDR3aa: CASSLRDRGIYEQYF

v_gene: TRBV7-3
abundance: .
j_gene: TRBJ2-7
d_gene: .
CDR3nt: TGTGCCAGCAGCTTAAATCCAGGGGGGTACGAGCAGTACTTC
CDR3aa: CASSLNPGGYEQYF

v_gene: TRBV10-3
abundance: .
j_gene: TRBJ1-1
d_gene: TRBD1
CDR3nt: TGTGCCATCAGTTCCCCGGGACAGGGGGCCACTGAAGCTTTCTTT
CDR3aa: CAISSPGQGATEAFF

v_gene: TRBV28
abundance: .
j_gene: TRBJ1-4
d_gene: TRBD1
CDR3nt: TGTGCCAGCAGTTTCCCCGGGACAGCGGATGAAAAACTGTTTTTT
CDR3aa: CASSFPGTADEKLFF

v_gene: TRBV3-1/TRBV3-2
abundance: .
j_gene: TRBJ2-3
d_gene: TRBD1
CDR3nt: TGTGCCAGCAGCCAAGGAGGGGGCGCGGCAGATACGCAGTATTTT
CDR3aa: CASSQGGGAADTQYF

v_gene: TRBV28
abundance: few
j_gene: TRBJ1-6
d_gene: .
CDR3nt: TGTGCCAGCAGTTTCGGGGAACCGGACGTAAATAATTCACCCCTCCACTTT
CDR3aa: CASSFGEPDVNNSPLHF

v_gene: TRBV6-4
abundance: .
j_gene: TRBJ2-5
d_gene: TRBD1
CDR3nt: TGTGCCAGCACCCAAAGGCAGGGGGTGGAGACCCAGTACTTC
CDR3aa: CASTQRQGVETQYF

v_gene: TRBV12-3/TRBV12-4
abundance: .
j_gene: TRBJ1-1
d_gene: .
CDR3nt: TGTGCCAGCAGTTTGGGCGAGAACACTGAAGCTTTCTTT
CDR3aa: CASSLGENTEAFF

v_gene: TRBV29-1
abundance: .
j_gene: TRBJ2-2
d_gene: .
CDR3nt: TGCAGCGTAGAGAGGCCAGCCCCGAACACCGGGGAGCTGTTTTTT
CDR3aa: CSVERPAPNTGELFF

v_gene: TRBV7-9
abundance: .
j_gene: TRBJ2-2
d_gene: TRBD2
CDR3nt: TGTGCCAGCAGCCCCCCTAGCGGGAGGGTTACCGGGGAGCTGTTTTTT
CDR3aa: CASSPPSGRVTGELFF

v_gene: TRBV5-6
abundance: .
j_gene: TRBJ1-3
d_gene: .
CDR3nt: TGTGCCAGCAGCTCGTTCCCCTTCGGAAACACCATATATTTT
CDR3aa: CASSSFPFGNTIYF

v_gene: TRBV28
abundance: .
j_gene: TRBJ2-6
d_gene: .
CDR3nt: TGTGCCAGCAGTTTATTACAATACAGGGCTGGGGCCAACGTCCTGACTTTC
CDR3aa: CASSLLQYRAGANVLTF

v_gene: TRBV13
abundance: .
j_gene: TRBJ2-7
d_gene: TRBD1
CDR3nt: TGTGCCAGCAGCGACTCGCGGACAGGGTCATACGAGCAGTACTTC
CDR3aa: CASSDSRTGSYEQYF

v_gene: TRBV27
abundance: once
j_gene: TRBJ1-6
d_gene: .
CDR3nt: TGTGCCAGCAGTTTAGGGACTCGAAATTCACCCCTCCACTTT
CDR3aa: CASSLGTRNSPLHF

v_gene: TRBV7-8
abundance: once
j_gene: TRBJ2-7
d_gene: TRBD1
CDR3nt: TGTGCCAGCAGCGCGGACAGGGTGGGCTACGAGCAGTACTTC
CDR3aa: CASSADRVGYEQYF

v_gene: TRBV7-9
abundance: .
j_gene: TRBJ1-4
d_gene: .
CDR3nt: TGTGCCAGCAGCTTAGGTTTAGGGGTTTCGACTAATGAAAAACTGTTTTTT
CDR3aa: CASSLGLGVSTNEKLFF

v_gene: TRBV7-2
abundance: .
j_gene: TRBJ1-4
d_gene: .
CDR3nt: TGTGCCAGCAGCTTAGACGCTGGGGCAGCTCGTAATGAAAAACTGTTTTTT
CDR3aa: CASSLDAGAARNEKLFF

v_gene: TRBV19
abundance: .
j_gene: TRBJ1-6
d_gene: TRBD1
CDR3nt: TGTGCCAGTAGTATTGGGACAGGGGATAATTCACCCCTCCACTTT
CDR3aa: CASSIGTGDNSPLHF

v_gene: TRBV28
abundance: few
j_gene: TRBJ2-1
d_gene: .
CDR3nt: TGTGCCAGCAGTTTCCCGTCCACTAGCTCCAGCTCCTACAATGAGCAGTTCTTC
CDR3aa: CASSFPSTSSSSYNEQFF

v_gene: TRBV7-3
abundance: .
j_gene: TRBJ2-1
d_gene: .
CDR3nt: TGTGCCAGCAGCTTATTGGCCGCAAGCTCCTACAATGAGCAGTTCTTC
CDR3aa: CASSLLAASSYNEQFF

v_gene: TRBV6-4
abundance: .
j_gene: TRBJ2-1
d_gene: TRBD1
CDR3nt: TGTGCCAGCAGTGACTCGACAGGGGGGTTGAGGAGTGAGCAGTTCTTC
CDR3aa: CASSDSTGGLRSEQFF

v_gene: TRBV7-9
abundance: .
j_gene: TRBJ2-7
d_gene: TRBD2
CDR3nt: TGTGCCAGCAGCTCGACGACTGGCGGGAGTGACTACGAGCAGTACTTC
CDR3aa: CASSSTTGGSDYEQYF

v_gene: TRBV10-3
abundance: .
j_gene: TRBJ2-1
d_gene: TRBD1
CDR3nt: TGTGCCATCAGTGAGCTCATACCGGGACAGGGGATTTACAATGAGCAGTTCTTC
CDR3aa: CAISELIPGQGIYNEQFF

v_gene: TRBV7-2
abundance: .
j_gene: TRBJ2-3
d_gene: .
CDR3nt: TGTGCCAGCAGCTTAGCGGTACAGCCTAGCACAGATACGCAGTATTTT
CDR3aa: CASSLAVQPSTDTQYF

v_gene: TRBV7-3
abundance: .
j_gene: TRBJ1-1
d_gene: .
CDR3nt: TGTGCCAGCAGCTTAACAGGTGGGAGGGGTGGAGGTGAAGCTTTCTTT
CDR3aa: CASSLTGGRGGGEAFF

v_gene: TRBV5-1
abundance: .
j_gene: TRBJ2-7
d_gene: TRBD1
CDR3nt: TGCGCCAGCAGCTCCCCCCCGGGACAGGATTTCTCCTACGAGCAGTACTTC
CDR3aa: CASSSPPGQDFSYEQYF

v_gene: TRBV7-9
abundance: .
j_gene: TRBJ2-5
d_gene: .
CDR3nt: TGTGCCGGGTCACAGGAGACCCAGTACTTC
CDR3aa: CAGSQETQYF

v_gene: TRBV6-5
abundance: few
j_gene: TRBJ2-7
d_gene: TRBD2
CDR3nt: TGTGCCAGCAGTCCTCGACTAGCGGGGGAGGACGAGCAGTACTTC
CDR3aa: CASSPRLAGEDEQYF

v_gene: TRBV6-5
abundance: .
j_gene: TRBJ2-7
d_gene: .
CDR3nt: TGTGCCAGCAGTTACGGAGGGTTGGGCTACGAGCAGTACTTC
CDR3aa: CASSYGGLGYEQYF

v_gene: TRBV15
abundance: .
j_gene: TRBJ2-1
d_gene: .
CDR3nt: TGTGCCACCAGCAGAGACCTAGTTTTCGAGGTCAGCTCCTACAATGAGCAGTTCTTC
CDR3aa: CATSRDLVFEVSSYNEQFF

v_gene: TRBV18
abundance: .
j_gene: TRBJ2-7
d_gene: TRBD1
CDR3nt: TGTGCCAGCTCACCCCCCTCTACAGGGGGAAGCTCCTACGAGCAGTACTTC
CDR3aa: CASSPPSTGGSSYEQYF

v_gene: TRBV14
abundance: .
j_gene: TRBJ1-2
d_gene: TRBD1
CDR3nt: TGTGCCAGCAGGCTCGGACAGGGTGGCTACACCTTC
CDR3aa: CASRLGQGGYTF

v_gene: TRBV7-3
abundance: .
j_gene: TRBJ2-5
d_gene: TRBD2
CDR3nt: TGTGCCAGCAGCTTAGCGGGGGGATCTCAAGAGACCCAGTACTTC
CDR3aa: CASSLAGGSQETQYF

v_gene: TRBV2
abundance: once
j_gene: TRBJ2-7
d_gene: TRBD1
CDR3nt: TGTGCCAGCAGTTCGGGACAGGGGCTGGAGCAGTACTTC
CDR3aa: CASSSGQGLEQYF

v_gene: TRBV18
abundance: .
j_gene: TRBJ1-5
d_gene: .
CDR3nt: TGTGCCAGCCGATCGAGTGATCAGCCCCAGCATTTT
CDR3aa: CASRSSDQPQHF

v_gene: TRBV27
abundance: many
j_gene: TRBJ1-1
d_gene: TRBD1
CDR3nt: TGTGCCAGCAGTTTCTTACAGGGGGAAGCTTTCTTT
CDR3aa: CASSFLQGEAFF

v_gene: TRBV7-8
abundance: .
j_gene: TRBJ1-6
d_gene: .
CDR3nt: TGTGCCAGCAGCTTAAATCGGGGGGACGGGGTTTTGGATAATTCACCCCTCCACTTT
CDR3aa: CASSLNRGDGVLDNSPLHF

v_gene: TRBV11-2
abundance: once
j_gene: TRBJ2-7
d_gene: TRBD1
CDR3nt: TGTGCCAGCAGCTTCCGGGACAGGGGAACTACCTACGAGCAGTACTTC
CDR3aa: CASSFRDRGTTYEQYF

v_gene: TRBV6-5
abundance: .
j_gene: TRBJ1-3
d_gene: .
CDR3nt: TGTGCCAGCTCCAGGGCTTCTGGAAACACCATATATTTT
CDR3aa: CASSRASGNTIYF